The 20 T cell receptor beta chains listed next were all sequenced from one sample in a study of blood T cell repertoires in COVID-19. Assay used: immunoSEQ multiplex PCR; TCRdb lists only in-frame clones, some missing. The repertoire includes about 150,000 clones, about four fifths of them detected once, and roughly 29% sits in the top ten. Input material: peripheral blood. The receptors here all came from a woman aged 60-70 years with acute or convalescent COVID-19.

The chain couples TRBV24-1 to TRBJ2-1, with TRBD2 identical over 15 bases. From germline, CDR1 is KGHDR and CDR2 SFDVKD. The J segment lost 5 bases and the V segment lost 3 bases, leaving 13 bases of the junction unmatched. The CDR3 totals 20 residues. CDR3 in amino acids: CATSDPFSGLAGGPHNEQFF. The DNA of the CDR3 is TGTGCCACCAGTGATCCTTTTTCGGGACTAGCGGGGGGCCCGCACAATGAGCAGTTCTTC.

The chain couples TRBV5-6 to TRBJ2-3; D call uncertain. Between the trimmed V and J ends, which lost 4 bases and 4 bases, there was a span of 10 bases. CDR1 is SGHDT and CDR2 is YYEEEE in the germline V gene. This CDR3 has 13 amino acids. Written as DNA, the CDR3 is TGTGCCAGCAGCCTTTACAATTCAGATACGCAGTATTTT. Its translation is CASSLYNSDTQYF.

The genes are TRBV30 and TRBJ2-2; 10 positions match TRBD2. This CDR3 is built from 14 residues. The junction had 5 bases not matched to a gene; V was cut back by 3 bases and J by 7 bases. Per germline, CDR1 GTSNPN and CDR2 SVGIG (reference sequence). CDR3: CAWRLAGEVGELFF. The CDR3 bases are TGTGCCTGGAGGCTAGCGGGGGAGGTCGGGGAGCTGTTTTTT.

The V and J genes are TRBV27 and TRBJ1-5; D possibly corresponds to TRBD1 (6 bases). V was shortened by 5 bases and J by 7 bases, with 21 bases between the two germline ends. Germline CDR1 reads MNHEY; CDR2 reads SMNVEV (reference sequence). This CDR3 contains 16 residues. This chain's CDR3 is CASSLNLRGGWQPQHF. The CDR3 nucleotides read TGTGCCAGCAGTCTAAATTTGAGGGGGGGCTGGCAGCCCCAGCATTTT.

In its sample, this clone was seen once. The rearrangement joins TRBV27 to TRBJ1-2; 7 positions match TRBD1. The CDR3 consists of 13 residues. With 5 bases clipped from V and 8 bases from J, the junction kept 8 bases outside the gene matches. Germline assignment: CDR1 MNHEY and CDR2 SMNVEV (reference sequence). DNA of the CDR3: TGTGCCAGCAGTCCGAGGACAGGTCAGGGCTACACCTTC. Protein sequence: CASSPRTGQGYTF.

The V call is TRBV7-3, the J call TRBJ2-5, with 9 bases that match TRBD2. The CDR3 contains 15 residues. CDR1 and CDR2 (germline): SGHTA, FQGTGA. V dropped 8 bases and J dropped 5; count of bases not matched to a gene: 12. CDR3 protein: CASRPAAGGWETQYF. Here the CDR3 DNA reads TGTGCCAGCCGCCCCGCGGCGGGGGGGTGGGAGACCCAGTACTTC.

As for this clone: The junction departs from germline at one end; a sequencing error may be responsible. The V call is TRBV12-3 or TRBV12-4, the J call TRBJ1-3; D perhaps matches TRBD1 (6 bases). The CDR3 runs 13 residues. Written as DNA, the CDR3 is TGTGCCAGCAGCCTCGAACAGGGAACCACCATATATTTT. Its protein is CASSLEQGTTIYF.

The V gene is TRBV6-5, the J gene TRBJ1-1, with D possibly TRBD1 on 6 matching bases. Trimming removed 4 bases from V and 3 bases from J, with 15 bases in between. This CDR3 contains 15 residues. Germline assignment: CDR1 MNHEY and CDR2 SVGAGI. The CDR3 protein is CASSLRAGADTEAFF. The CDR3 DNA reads TGTGCCAGCAGTTTACGGGCGGGGGCGGACACTGAAGCTTTCTTT.

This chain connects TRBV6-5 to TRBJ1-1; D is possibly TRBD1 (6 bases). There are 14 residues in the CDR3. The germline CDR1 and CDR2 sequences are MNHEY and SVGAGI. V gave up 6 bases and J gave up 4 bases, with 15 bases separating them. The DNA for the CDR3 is TGTGCCAGCAGCACAGGGATCCGGGTCACTGAAGCTTTCTTT. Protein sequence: CASSTGIRVTEAFF.

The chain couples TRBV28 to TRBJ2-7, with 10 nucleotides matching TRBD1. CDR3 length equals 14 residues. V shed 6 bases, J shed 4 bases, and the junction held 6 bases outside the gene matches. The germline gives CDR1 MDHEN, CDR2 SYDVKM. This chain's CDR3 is CASRGQGLLYEQYV. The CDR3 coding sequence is TGTGCCAGCAGGGGACAGGGGCTGTTATACGAGCAGTACGTC.

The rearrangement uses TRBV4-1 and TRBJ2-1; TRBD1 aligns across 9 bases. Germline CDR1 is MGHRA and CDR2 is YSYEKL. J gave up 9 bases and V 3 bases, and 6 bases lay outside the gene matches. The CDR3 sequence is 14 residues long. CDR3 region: CASSHGDRVGEQFF. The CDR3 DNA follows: TGCGCCAGCAGCCACGGGGACAGGGTAGGTGAGCAGTTCTTC.

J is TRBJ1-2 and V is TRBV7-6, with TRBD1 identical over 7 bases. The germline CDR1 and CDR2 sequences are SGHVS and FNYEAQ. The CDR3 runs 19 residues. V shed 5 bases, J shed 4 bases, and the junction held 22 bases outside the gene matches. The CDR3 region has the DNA TGTGCCAGCAGCCGGCAGGGGGGCAGTCTCACCCCAGGTGGCTATGGCTACACCTTC. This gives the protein CASSRQGGSLTPGGYGYTF.

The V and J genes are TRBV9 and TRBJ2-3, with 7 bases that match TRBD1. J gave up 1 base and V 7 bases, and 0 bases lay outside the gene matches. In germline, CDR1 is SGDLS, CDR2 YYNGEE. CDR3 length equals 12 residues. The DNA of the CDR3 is TGTGCCAGCGGGACAGGCACAGATACGCAGTATTTT. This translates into CASGTGTDTQYF. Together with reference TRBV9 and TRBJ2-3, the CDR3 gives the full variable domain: DSGVTQTPKHLITATGQRVTLRCSPRSGDLSVYWYQQSLDQGLQFLIQYYNGEERAKGNILERFSAQQFPDLHSELNLSSLELGDSALYFCASGTGTDTQYFGPGTRLTVL.

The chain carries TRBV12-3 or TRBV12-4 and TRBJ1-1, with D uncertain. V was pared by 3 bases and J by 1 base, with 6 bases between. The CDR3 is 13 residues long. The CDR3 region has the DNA TGTGCCAGCAGTTTGGCAGGGAACACTGAAGCTTTCTTT. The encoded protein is CASSLAGNTEAFF.

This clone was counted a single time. The CDR3 DNA reads as TGTGCCAGCAGCCACCGACTAGCGGGGGTGATCACCGGGGAGCTGTTTTTT. This translates into CASSHRLAGVITGELFF. The chain is built from TRBV11-3 and TRBJ2-2, with TRBD2 matching over 12 bases. Germline trimming cut 5 bases from V and 4 bases from J; bases unmatched to any gene: 8. The CDR3 runs 17 residues. Looked up from germline, CDR1 is SGHNT and CDR2 is YENEEA.

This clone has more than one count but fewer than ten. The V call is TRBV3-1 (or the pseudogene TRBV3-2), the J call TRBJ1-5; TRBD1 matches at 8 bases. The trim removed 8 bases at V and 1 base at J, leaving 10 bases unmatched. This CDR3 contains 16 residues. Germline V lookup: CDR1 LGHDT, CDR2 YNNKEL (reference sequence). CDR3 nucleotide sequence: TGTGCCAGCCTCGGCAAGACAGGGGCGAGCAATCAGCCCCAGCATTTT. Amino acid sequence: CASLGKTGASNQPQHF.

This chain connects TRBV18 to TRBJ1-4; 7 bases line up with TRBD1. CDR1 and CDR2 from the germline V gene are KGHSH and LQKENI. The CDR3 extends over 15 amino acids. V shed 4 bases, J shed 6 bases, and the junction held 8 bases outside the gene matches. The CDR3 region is CASSLHRGGDEKLFF. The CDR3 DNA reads TGTGCCAGCTCACTACACAGGGGTGGAGATGAAAAACTGTTTTTT.

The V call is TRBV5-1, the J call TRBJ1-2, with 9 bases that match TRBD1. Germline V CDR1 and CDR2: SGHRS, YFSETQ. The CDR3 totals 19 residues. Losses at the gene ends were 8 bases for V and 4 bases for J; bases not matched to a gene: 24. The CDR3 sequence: CASTPGQGFISVSRYGYTF. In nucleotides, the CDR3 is TGCGCCAGTACACCGGGACAGGGTTTTATTTCTGTTTCTCGCTATGGCTACACCTTC.

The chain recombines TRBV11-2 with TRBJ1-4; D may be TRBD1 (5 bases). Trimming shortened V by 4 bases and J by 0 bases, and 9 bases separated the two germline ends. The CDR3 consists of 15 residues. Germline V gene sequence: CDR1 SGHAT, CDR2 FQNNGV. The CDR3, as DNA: TGTGCCAGCAGCTCCCTGGGGCCAACTAATGAAAAACTGTTTTTT. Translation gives CASSSLGPTNEKLFF.

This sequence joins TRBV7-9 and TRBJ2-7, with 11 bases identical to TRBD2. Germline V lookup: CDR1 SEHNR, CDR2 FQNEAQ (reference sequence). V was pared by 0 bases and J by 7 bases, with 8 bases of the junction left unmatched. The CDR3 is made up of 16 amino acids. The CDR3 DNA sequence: TGTGCCAGCAGCTTAGCCCGAACTAGCGGGGGCGGAGAGCAGTACGTC. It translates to CASSLARTSGGGEQYV.